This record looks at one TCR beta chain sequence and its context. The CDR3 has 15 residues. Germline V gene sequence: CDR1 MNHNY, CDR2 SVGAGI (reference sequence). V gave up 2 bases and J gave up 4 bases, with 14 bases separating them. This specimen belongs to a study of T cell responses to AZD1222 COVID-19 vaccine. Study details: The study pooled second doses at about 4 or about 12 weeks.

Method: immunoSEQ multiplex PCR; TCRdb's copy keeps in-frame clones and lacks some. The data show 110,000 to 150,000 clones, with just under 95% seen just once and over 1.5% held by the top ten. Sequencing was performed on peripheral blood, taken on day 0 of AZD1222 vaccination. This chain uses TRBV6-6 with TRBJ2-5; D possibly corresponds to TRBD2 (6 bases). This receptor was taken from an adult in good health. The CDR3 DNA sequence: TGTGCCAGCAGTTACCTCTGGCAGGGAGGAGAGACCCAGTACTTC. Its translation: CASSYLWQGGETQYF.